This T cell receptor (beta chain) originates from a study of blood T cell repertoires in COVID-19 (dated by TCRdb to the early 2020s). As for the study more broadly: Samples from collaborators originated in the United States, Italy and Spain and spanned both the acute and convalescent phases of COVID-19. The prospective study material was composed of cDNA or gDNA derived from T cells, B-cell-depleted T cells, or PBMCs. The dataset comprised deeply sampled blood TCRbeta repertoires from subjects exposed to, actively infected with, or recovered from COVID-19. The repertoires were made available in a free public database intended to serve as a resource for research on the immune response to SARS-CoV-2. The samples were drawn from the first 160 participants of the ongoing ImmuneRACE study and from 1,254 subjects provided by 6 global collaborators. Sample metadata almost always included a de-identified subject ID, COVID-19 status, age in years and sex. Where available, HLA class I and class II types were obtained from metadata supplied by the sample provider rather than from assay-based typing. Overall study results and their limits: How much clinical and demographic metadata was included differed by source and by participant, and the metadata was provided uncurated.

The immunoSEQ Assay, a bias-controlled multiplex PCR, was used to amplify TCRbeta CDR3 regions from genomic DNA. Concerning the study's data processing: Nucleated cell counts per sample were estimated from amplification of reference gene primers within the assay. To quantify the absolute abundance of each unique TCRbeta CDR3 rearrangement, sequence reads were collapsed and filtered. For each sample, productive Simpson clonality was calculated by taking the square root of Simpson's diversity index across productive rearrangements. The immuneACCESS repertoire file appears here via TCRdb, limited to in-frame rearrangements. These files lack a portion of the clones; in checked studies, under half of the deficit traces to unresolved V genes, and the cause of the others is not known. The DNA was the basis for D and trimming; V, J and clone size are from that table. The sample table contains under 500,000 clones; only one count was recorded for roughly 91% of them. The ten largest account for approximately 4.3% of the sample.

Whole blood was collected in K2EDTA tubes by collaborating institutions according to the institutions' own protocols. For TCRbeta analysis, collaborators shipped samples in one of three forms: frozen whole blood, isolated PBMCs, or DNA extracted from either of those sample types. Taken from cysteine to phenylalanine, the CDR3 has 14 residues. Only the CDR3 part of the read is kept: 42 bases, read in frame from the first base. The germline V gene (reference sequence) yields MNHEY for CDR1 and SMNVEV for CDR2. V gives up 6 bases and J gives up 0 bases, and the segment between their germline ends measures 11 bases. Regarding this clone: It lacks a known antigen. Per-base qualities were not stored, and no clone one base away is much larger. This specimen includes other DNA sequences encoding the same CDR3.

The V and J genes are TRBV27 and TRBJ1-1; no D gene call is confident. Material: peripheral blood. The receptor's source is a woman in her 30s with acute or convalescent COVID-19. The encoded CDR3 is CASSLTGMNTEAFF. The sequenced DNA is TGTGCCAGCAGCCTCACGGGGATGAACACTGAAGCTTTCTTT.